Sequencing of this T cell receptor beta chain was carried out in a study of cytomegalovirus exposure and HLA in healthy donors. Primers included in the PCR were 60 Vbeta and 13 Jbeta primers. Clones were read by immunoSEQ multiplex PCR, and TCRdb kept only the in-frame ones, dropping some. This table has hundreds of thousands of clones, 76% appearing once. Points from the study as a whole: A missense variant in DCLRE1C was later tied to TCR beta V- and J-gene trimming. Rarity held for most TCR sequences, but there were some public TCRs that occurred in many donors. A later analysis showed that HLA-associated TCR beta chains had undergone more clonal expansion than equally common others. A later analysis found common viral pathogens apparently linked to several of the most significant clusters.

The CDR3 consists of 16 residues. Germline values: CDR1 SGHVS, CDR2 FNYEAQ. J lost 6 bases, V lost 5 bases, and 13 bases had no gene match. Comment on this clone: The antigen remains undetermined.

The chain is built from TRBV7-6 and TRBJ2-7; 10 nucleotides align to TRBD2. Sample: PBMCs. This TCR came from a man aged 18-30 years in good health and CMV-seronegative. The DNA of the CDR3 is TGTGCCAGCAGCCCACTTTCGGGACTAGCGCGAACCGAGCAGTACTTC. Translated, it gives CASSPLSGLARTEQYF.